These 20 T cell receptor beta chains were all obtained from the same sample, sequenced in a study of OX40 agonist ivuxolimab in advanced cancers. Profiling relied on immunoSEQ multiplex PCR, and the TCRdb table lists in-frame clones only, not all of them. In the table there are roughly 65,000 clones, about 85% of which are singletons. The specimen was CD4+ or CD8+ T cells sorted from blood, collected in a trial of the OX40 agonist ivuxolimab. These receptors all come from an adult with an advanced solid tumor such as melanoma, head and neck, liver or kidney cancer.

The chain employs TRBV7-3 and TRBJ2-3; no clear D gene. The V gene's germline CDR1 is SGHTA and CDR2 FQGTGA. The CDR3 contains 13 residues. The V gene lost 6 bases and the J gene lost 5 bases, with 12 bases spanning the gap. The CDR3 here is CASSSALGDTQYF. In nucleotides, the CDR3 is TGTGCCAGCAGTTCCGCATTGGGAGATACGCAGTATTTT.

V is TRBV5-3 and J is TRBJ1-2, with 9 bases aligning to TRBD1. TRBV5-3 is assigned to the ORF class and has an uncertain function. After removal of 1 base from V and 1 base from J, the junction contained 17 bases not matched to a gene. CDR3 length: 20 amino acids. CDR3 DNA sequence: TGTGCCAGAAGCTTGATTGGTCTCTGGACAGGGGAACAATTTAACTATGGCTACACCTTC. It is translated as CARSLIGLWTGEQFNYGYTF.

CDR3 sequence reads: CASSLAPGSYNEQFF. The CDR3 region has the DNA TGTGCCAGCAGCTTAGCGCCGGGCTCCTACAATGAGCAGTTCTTC. The rearrangement links TRBV7-2 to TRBJ2-1; D unclear. Germline CDR1 is SGHTA and CDR2 is FQGNSA. CDR3 length: 15 amino acids. V was trimmed by 0 bases and J by 0 bases, leaving 6 bases between them.

This chain uses TRBV7-8 with TRBJ2-3; no reliable D call. Germline V lookup: CDR1 SGHVS, CDR2 FQNEAQ. V was cut by 5 bases and J by 2 bases, with 5 bases left in between. The CDR3 contains 12 residues. CDR3 sequence (DNA): TGTGCCAGCAGCCTCTTCACAGATACGCAGTATTTT. Residues: CASSLFTDTQYF.

The chain uses TRBV7-2 and TRBJ1-1; 8 bases agree with TRBD1. The V and J ends lost 3 bases and 7 bases, in that order; junction bases with no gene match: 7. Germline CDR1 and CDR2: SGHTA and FQGNSA. The CDR3 runs 14 residues. CDR3 sequence (DNA): TGTGCCAGCAGCTTTAGCAGGGGGCAGGGTGAAGCTTTCTTT. Translating gives CASSFSRGQGEAFF.

This clone was counted a few times. The gene calls are TRBV5-6 and TRBJ2-5; 7 bases agree with TRBD1. The CDR3 covers 15 residues. The trim removed 0 bases at V and 2 bases at J, leaving 4 bases unmatched. The germline V gene encodes CDR1 SGHDT and CDR2 YYEEEE. The CDR3 here is CASSLEQGLQETQYF. In DNA form, the CDR3 reads TGTGCCAGCAGCTTGGAACAGGGGTTACAAGAGACCCAGTACTTC.

This sequence joins TRBV5-8 and TRBJ2-1; tentative D call: TRBD1 (5 bases). Trimming removed 4 bases at V and 5 bases at J, with 16 bases between. The CDR3 consists of 15 residues. Per the germline V gene, CDR1 is SGHTS and CDR2 is YDEGEE. CDR3 residues: CASSPRYTGNNEQFF. CDR3 DNA: TGTGCCAGCAGCCCGCGGTATACAGGAAACAATGAGCAGTTCTTC.

The genes are TRBV5-1 and TRBJ2-5; D uncertain. This CDR3 spans 15 amino acids. V was clipped by 1 base and J by 2 bases, with 12 bases between them. In germline, CDR1 is SGHRS, CDR2 YFSETQ. This chain's CDR3 is CASSLLEFPQETQYF. The CDR3 DNA sequence: TGCGCCAGCAGCTTGCTCGAGTTCCCACAAGAGACCCAGTACTTC.

The DNA of the CDR3 is TGTGCCAGCAGCTTAGGCCGTAGGGGAGGATATACCTTC. Its protein is CASSLGRRGGYTF. The chain recombines TRBV13 with TRBJ1-2, with a tentative D call TRBD1 (5 bases). The germline CDR1 and CDR2 sequences are PRHDT and FYEKMQ (reference sequence). The V gene lost 0 bases and the J gene lost 14 bases, with 16 bases spanning the gap. The CDR3 totals 13 residues.

This rearrangement joins TRBV30 to TRBJ2-7, with 7 bases fitting TRBD1. V lost 2 bases and J lost 4; bases outside the gene matches: 5. The germline V gene has CDR1 GTSNPN and CDR2 SVGIG (reference sequence). The CDR3 runs to 13 residues. The CDR3 DNA is TGTGCCTGGAGTCAGACAGGGCGGTACGAGCAGTACTTC. It encodes CAWSQTGRYEQYF.

The chain uses TRBV5-1 and TRBJ2-1; 8 bases agree with TRBD1. The CDR3 contains 16 residues. Germline CDR1 SGHRS, CDR2 YFSETQ. Losses at the gene ends were 4 bases for V and 5 bases for J; bases not matched to a gene: 11. CDR3 in amino acids: CASSPRTGSADNEQFF. The CDR3 DNA follows: TGCGCCAGCAGCCCTAGGACAGGGTCGGCGGACAATGAGCAGTTCTTC. The variable domain in full, with the rest retrieved from reference TRBV5-1 and TRBJ2-1, is KAGVTQTPRYLIKTRGQQVTLSCSPISGHRSVSWYQQTPGQGLQFLFEYFSETQRNKGNFPGRFSGRQFSNSRSEMNVSTLELGDSALYLCASSPRTGSADNEQFFGPGTRLTVL.

This chain joins TRBV18 and TRBJ2-7, with 11 bases fitting TRBD2. Germline loops: CDR1 KGHSH, CDR2 LQKENI. The CDR3 is 17 amino acids. J lost 3 bases, V lost 3 bases, and 10 bases had no gene match. CDR3 loop: CASSPPGTSGGSYEQYF. The CDR3 DNA reads TGTGCCAGCTCACCCCCTGGGACTAGCGGAGGCAGCTACGAGCAGTACTTC.

The chain couples TRBV9 to TRBJ1-3; possible D gene TRBD1, 6 bases. The germline V and J ends were trimmed by 4 bases and 3 bases, with 14 bases remaining between them. This CDR3 contains 15 residues. CDR1 and CDR2 from the germline V gene are SGDLS and YYNGEE. For the CDR3, the DNA is TGTGCCAGCAGCCGCTCAGAAGGGGGTGGAAACACCATATATTTT. It is translated as CASSRSEGGGNTIYF.

This clone turned up a few times. The V gene is TRBV14, the J gene TRBJ1-2, with a possible D match to TRBD1 (6 bases). V lost 1 base and J 3 bases, leaving 12 bases between the germline ends. The CDR3 is 15 residues long. Germline assignment: CDR1 SGHDN and CDR2 FVKESK. In DNA, the CDR3 is TGTGCCAGCAGCCAAGTCTCAGGGGTCTACTATGGCTACACCTTC. Amino acid sequence: CASSQVSGVYYGYTF.

The chain carries TRBV19 and TRBJ2-3; D gene unclear. CDR3 length equals 15 residues. Germline CDR1 LNHDA, CDR2 SQIVND (reference sequence). With 3 bases removed from V and 2 bases from J, the gap between germline ends came to 12 bases. The CDR3 loop is CASSMARPITDTQYF. DNA for the CDR3: TGTGCCAGTAGTATGGCCCGGCCAATCACAGATACGCAGTATTTT.

This clone turned up a few times. This chain connects TRBV19 to TRBJ1-1; 9 bases match TRBD1. Germline-derived CDR1 and CDR2 are LNHDA and SQIVND (reference sequence). The CDR3 consists of 13 residues. Trimming at V came to 10 bases and at J to 8 bases, leaving 11 bases not matched to a gene. CDR3 sequence: CATEDRGKQEAFF. In DNA form, the CDR3 reads TGTGCCACCGAGGACAGGGGTAAACAGGAAGCTTTCTTT.

The rearrangement links TRBV11-3 to TRBJ2-1; 9 nucleotides align to TRBD2. The germline V gene encodes CDR1 SGHNT and CDR2 YENEEA. V lost 5 bases and J lost 1; bases outside the gene matches: 12. This CDR3 comprises 18 residues. In nucleotides, the CDR3 is TGTGCCAGCAGCCTCTGGAGCGGGAGGACTGGTTCCTACAATGAGCAGTTCTTC. Amino acids: CASSLWSGRTGSYNEQFF.

The chain carries TRBV5-4 and TRBJ2-2; 7 bases fit TRBD1. V lost 4 bases to trimming and J lost 6 bases; unmatched junction nucleotides: 3. This CDR3 spans 13 amino acids. Per the germline V gene, CDR1 is SGHNT and CDR2 is YYREEE (reference sequence). The CDR3 bases are TGTGCCAGCAGCCATACAGGGGCCGGGGAGCTGTTTTTT. Translated, it gives CASSHTGAGELFF.

V usage is TRBV5-1 and J usage is TRBJ2-5; no definite D call. The better agreement between TRBJ2-7 and the DNA end casts doubt on the J call. This CDR3 spans 12 amino acids. Looked up from germline, CDR1 is SGHRS and CDR2 is YFSETQ. For the CDR3, the DNA is TGCGCCAGCAGAGAGTTTACCTACGAGCAGTACTTC. Its protein is CASREFTYEQYF.

This clone was observed once. The V and J genes are TRBV4-1 and TRBJ2-2, with D possibly matching TRBD1 (6 bases). The CDR3 consists of 15 residues. The V gene lost 0 bases and the J gene lost 7 bases, with 12 bases spanning the gap. Per the germline V gene, CDR1 is MGHRA and CDR2 is YSYEKL. This CDR3 reads CASSQEGHPGGELFF. The DNA for the CDR3 is TGCGCCAGCAGCCAAGAGGGACACCCCGGCGGGGAGCTGTTTTTT.